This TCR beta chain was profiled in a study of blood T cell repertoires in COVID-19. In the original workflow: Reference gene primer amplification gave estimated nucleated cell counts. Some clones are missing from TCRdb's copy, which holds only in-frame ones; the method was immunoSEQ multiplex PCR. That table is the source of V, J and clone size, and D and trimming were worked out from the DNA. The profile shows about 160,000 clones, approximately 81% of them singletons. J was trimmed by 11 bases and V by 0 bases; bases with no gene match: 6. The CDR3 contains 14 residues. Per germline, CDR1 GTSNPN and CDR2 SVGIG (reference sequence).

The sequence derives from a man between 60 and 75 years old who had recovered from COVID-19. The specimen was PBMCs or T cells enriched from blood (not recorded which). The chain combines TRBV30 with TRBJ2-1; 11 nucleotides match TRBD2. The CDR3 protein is CAWSVRSGGAKQFF. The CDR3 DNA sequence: TGTGCCTGGAGTGTACGTAGCGGGGGGGCCAAGCAGTTCTTC.